Listed here are 4 T cell receptor beta chains from one sample, sequenced in a study of OX40 agonist ivuxolimab in advanced cancers. TCRdb keeps only in-frame clones here, not all; method: immunoSEQ multiplex PCR. The table lists about 59,000 clones, roughly 89% of them singletons. Here the sequenced sample was CD4+ or CD8+ T cells sorted from blood, taken in a trial of the OX40 agonist ivuxolimab. These receptor sequences come from an adult with an advanced solid tumor such as melanoma, head and neck, liver or kidney cancer.

The rearrangement links TRBV7-2 to TRBJ2-7, with D maybe TRBD2 (7 bases). V lost 0 bases and J lost 4, with 10 bases in between. CDR1 is SGHTA, CDR2 FQGNSA, per germline. The CDR3 runs 14 residues. CDR3 in amino acids: CASSLAGGRYEQYF. CDR3 nucleotide sequence: TGTGCCAGCAGCTTAGCGGGGGGGCGATACGAGCAGTACTTC.

The V gene is TRBV19, the J gene TRBJ1-2; D possibly corresponds to TRBD1 (5 bases). The CDR3 sequence is 13 residues long. Trimming took off 10 bases at V and 6 bases at J, with 18 bases between the two ends. The germline gives CDR1 LNHDA, CDR2 SQIVND (reference sequence). CDR3 region: CATLGGVRDGYTF. In DNA, the CDR3 is TGTGCCACCCTGGGGGGTGTTAGGGATGGCTACACCTTC.

The rearrangement joins TRBV11-3 to TRBJ2-2, with 7 bases aligning to TRBD1. The CDR3 runs 16 residues. The V gene end was trimmed by 1 base and the J gene end by 3 bases; junction bases not matched to a gene: 5. The germline V gene encodes CDR1 SGHNT and CDR2 YENEEA. CDR3: CASSLGNRGDTGELFF. The CDR3, as DNA: TGTGCCAGCAGCTTAGGTAACAGGGGCGACACCGGGGAGCTGTTTTTT.

The J gene is TRBJ1-6, the V gene TRBV5-6; TRBD1 matches 7 bases. Trimming removed 2 bases from V and 7 bases from J; junction bases left unmatched: 3. This CDR3 comprises 14 residues. Germline V gene data show CDR1 as SGHDT and CDR2 as YYEEEE. DNA for the CDR3: TGTGCCAGCAGCTTCCGGGACAGCAATTCACCCCTCCACTTT. Translation gives CASSFRDSNSPLHF.